This is a list of T cell receptor beta chains from one sample in a study of cytomegalovirus exposure and HLA in healthy donors. Sequencing was performed with immunoSEQ multiplex PCR; in TCRdb, only in-frame clones are kept and a portion is missing. Of fewer than 150,000 clones in the sample, around 88% were seen once. Source material: PBMCs. The receptors shown here come from a woman under 30 in good health and CMV-seropositive. Each CDR3 is given with its conserved first and last residue. The order of the fields is V gene, clone size, J gene, D gene, CDR3 protein, CDR3 DNA. D genes are given only for firm matches. Part of the rows lack a size; the others show once, few, many or a class for expanded clones.

TRBV30	.	TRBJ2-5	TRBD2	CAWSDRGGKTQYF	TGTGCCTGGAGTGACCGGGGGGGCAAGACCCAGTACTTC
TRBV5-1	.	TRBJ1-1	TRBD1	CASSLLQGAVDEAFF	TGCGCCAGCAGCTTGCTTCAGGGGGCTGTCGATGAAGCTTTCTTT
TRBV30	.	TRBJ2-5	TRBD2	CAWSVTTSSWEGETQYF	TGTGCCTGGAGTGTAACGACCAGCTCCTGGGAGGGGGAGACCCAGTACTTC
TRBV27	.	TRBJ2-5	.	CASSLIAYPPTQYF	TGTGCCAGCAGTTTAATCGCCTATCCCCCGACCCAGTACTTC
TRBV5-1	.	TRBJ2-4	TRBD1	CASSSPGGKNIQYF	TGCGCCAGCAGCTCGCCAGGGGGTAAAAACATTCAGTACTTC
TRBV4-1	.	TRBJ1-1	TRBD1	CASSQEDRGLTEAFF	TGCGCCAGCAGCCAAGAGGACAGGGGGTTGACTGAAGCTTTCTTT
TRBV4-2	.	TRBJ2-2	TRBD2	CASSHAPLAGGTGELFF	TGTGCCAGCAGCCACGCTCCGCTAGCGGGGGGGACCGGGGAGCTGTTTTTT
TRBV6-1	.	TRBJ1-1	TRBD1	CASRAKQGAAEAFF	TGTGCCAGCAGGGCCAAACAGGGGGCAGCTGAAGCTTTCTTT
TRBV7-8	.	TRBJ2-2	TRBD2	CASTKGLAGGLTGELFF	TGTGCCAGCACCAAGGGACTAGCGGGAGGCCTCACCGGGGAGCTGTTTTTT
TRBV2	.	TRBJ1-2	TRBD1	CASSPTGGASHTF	TGTGCCAGCAGCCCCACAGGGGGCGCTTCCCACACCTTC
TRBV5-4	.	TRBJ1-2	.	CASSLKGAPVGYTF	TGTGCCAGCAGCTTGAAAGGGGCCCCGGTTGGCTACACCTTC
TRBV5-1	.	TRBJ2-1	TRBD2	CASSFPREGSYNEQFF	TGCGCCAGCAGCTTCCCGCGGGAGGGCTCCTACAATGAGCAGTTCTTC
TRBV2	.	TRBJ2-3	TRBD2	CASSRLAADTQYF	TGTGCCAGCAGCCGACTAGCAGCAGATACGCAGTATTTT
TRBV9	.	TRBJ2-2	TRBD2	CASSVGSRAGGPGELFF	TGTGCCAGCAGCGTAGGCTCGCGAGCGGGAGGACCCGGGGAGCTGTTTTTT
TRBV19	.	TRBJ1-2	.	CASSLGLPGYGYTF	TGTGCCAGTAGTCTGGGACTCCCTGGCTATGGCTACACCTTC
TRBV5-1	.	TRBJ1-1	.	CASSLGANTEAFF	TGCGCCAGCAGCTTGGGAGCGAACACTGAAGCTTTCTTT
TRBV10-2	few	TRBJ2-1	.	CASSDEEGYNEQFF	TGCGCCAGCAGTGATGAGGAGGGCTACAATGAGCAGTTCTTC
TRBV30	.	TRBJ2-7	TRBD2	CAWASGTYEQYF	TGTGCCTGGGCTAGCGGGACTTACGAGCAGTACTTC
TRBV7-9	.	TRBJ2-1	TRBD1	CASSFGQGTGEQFF	TGTGCCAGCAGCTTCGGACAGGGTACAGGGGAGCAGTTCTTC
TRBV5-1	.	TRBJ2-1	TRBD1	CASSSGGTDPYEQFF	TGCGCCAGCAGCTCAGGGGGCACAGACCCCTATGAGCAGTTCTTC
TRBV19	few	TRBJ2-1	TRBD1	CASRGQGYNEQFF	TGTGCCAGTAGGGGACAGGGGTACAATGAGCAGTTCTTC
TRBV18	.	TRBJ1-2	.	CASSPDKNYGYTF	TGTGCCAGCTCACCAGACAAGAACTATGGCTACACCTTC
TRBV18	.	TRBJ2-1	.	CASSPRTAYNEQFF	TGTGCCAGCTCACCACGGACAGCCTACAATGAGCAGTTCTTC
TRBV18	.	TRBJ2-1	TRBD1	CASSTDRGGNEQFF	TGTGCCAGCTCAACGGACAGGGGAGGGAATGAGCAGTTCTTC
TRBV5-1	few	TRBJ1-1	.	CASSLALRGTRTFF	TGCGCCAGCAGCCTAGCCCTTCGAGGCACCCGAACTTTCTTT
TRBV7-5	.	TRBJ2-1	.	CARSLGTREGSSYNEQFF	TGTGCCAGAAGCTTAGGAACCCGGGAGGGAAGCTCCTACAATGAGCAGTTCTTC
TRBV27	.	TRBJ2-7	.	CASSPRYGTTTYEQYF	TGTGCCAGCAGCCCAAGATATGGGACAACTACCTACGAGCAGTACTTC
TRBV7-2	.	TRBJ2-5	.	CASSTYREETQYF	TGTGCCAGCAGCACCTACAGGGAAGAGACCCAGTACTTC
TRBV6-6	.	TRBJ2-7	.	CASMRGQGYEQYF	TGTGCCAGCATGCGGGGGCAGGGCTACGAGCAGTACTTC
TRBV27	.	TRBJ1-1	.	CASRRTGGEAFF	TGTGCCAGCAGGCGTACGGGGGGTGAAGCTTTCTTT
TRBV7-3	.	TRBJ2-7	TRBD2	CASSLKREVHEQYF	TGTGCCAGCAGCTTAAAGCGGGAGGTCCACGAGCAGTACTTC
TRBV7-3	.	TRBJ2-7	TRBD1	CASSLAGTGVYEQYF	TGTGCCAGCAGCTTAGCGGGGACAGGGGTATACGAGCAGTACTTC
TRBV18	.	TRBJ1-3	.	CASSPPGGGAGNTIYF	TGTGCCAGCTCACCACCGGGCGGGGGCGCTGGAAACACCATATATTTT
TRBV27	few	TRBJ1-1	TRBD1	CASSLLWTGAKPEAFF	TGTGCCAGCAGTTTATTGTGGACAGGGGCGAAACCTGAAGCTTTCTTT
TRBV7-8	.	TRBJ1-5	.	CASSLGVGDNNQPQHF	TGTGCCAGCAGCTTAGGTGTGGGGGACAACAATCAGCCCCAGCATTTT
TRBV6-5	.	TRBJ2-2	TRBD1	CASTRTGGGGELFF	TGTGCCAGCACCCGGACAGGGGGAGGCGGGGAGCTGTTTTTT
TRBV29-1	.	TRBJ1-3	.	CSAGRTGNTIYF	TGCAGCGCGGGGAGGACTGGAAACACCATATATTTT
TRBV10-3	.	TRBJ1-1	.	CAITPRQDTEAFF	TGTGCCATCACCCCCCGACAAGACACTGAAGCTTTCTTT
TRBV4-1	.	TRBJ2-7	TRBD1	CASSHGTGLYEQYF	TGCGCCAGCAGCCACGGGACAGGGTTGTACGAGCAGTACTTC
TRBV5-1	.	TRBJ2-1	TRBD2	CASSSATGREGEQFF	TGCGCCAGCAGCTCGGCCACGGGGCGGGAGGGTGAGCAGTTCTTC
TRBV4-1	.	TRBJ2-7	TRBD2	CASSQGLAGVLSEQYF	TGCGCCAGCAGCCAAGGTTTAGCGGGAGTTCTATCCGAGCAGTACTTC
TRBV28	.	TRBJ1-1	TRBD1	CASSPGQGVAEAFF	TGTGCCAGCAGTCCGGGACAGGGGGTCGCTGAAGCTTTCTTT
TRBV5-6	.	TRBJ2-2	TRBD1	CASSSPGTGISGELFF	TGTGCCAGCAGCTCTCCCGGGACAGGGATATCCGGGGAGCTGTTTTTT
TRBV30	once	TRBJ2-7	TRBD2	CAWSQTSGGYEQYF	TGTGCCTGGAGCCAGACTAGCGGGGGGTACGAGCAGTACTTC
TRBV6-6	.	TRBJ1-1	.	CASRTVGRAFF	TGTGCCAGCAGAACGGTTGGGAGAGCTTTCTTT
TRBV18	.	TRBJ2-1	TRBD1	CASSPPDRLPNEQFF	TGTGCCAGCTCACCACCGGACAGGCTACCCAATGAGCAGTTCTTC
TRBV28	.	TRBJ2-7	.	CATDDSTYEQYF	TGTGCCACCGATGACAGTACCTACGAGCAGTACTTC
TRBV6-5	once	TRBJ2-7	.	CASSSPTGRNSYEQYF	TGTGCCAGCAGTTCCCCTACAGGAAGAAACTCCTACGAGCAGTACTTC
TRBV28	.	TRBJ2-5	.	CASRVGQTETQYF	TGTGCCAGCCGAGTGGGGCAGACCGAGACCCAGTACTTC
TRBV23-1	.	TRBJ2-7	TRBD1	CAGQGDRGRPSYEQYF	TGCGCCGGCCAAGGGGACAGGGGCCGGCCCTCCTACGAGCAGTACTTC
TRBV6-5	once	TRBJ1-4	TRBD1	CASSYSYRGNEKLFF	TGTGCCAGCAGTTACTCTTACAGGGGTAATGAAAAACTGTTTTTT